A single sample gave rise to the 5 T cell receptor beta chains below, sequenced in a study of T-cell reconstitution after alpha-beta-depleted transplantation in children (TCRdb year 2016). The receptor library was made with PCR. This sample was sequenced with an Illumina HiSeq 2500. TCR library preparation used molecular barcoding, with unique molecular identifiers applied to normalize quantification of the TCRbeta repertoire. Using fastp at Q25 and MiXCR, TCRdb reprocessed the public reads and kept productive beta chains. Rows with one shared CDR3 protein collapse into an entry with the most common genes and DNA. The sample table records 150,000 to 200,000 distinct CDR3 sequences; around 10% of these occur just once. The ten largest clones add up to less than 15% of the sample. The treatment or condition tag for this specimen amounts to: allogeneic hematopoietic cell transplantation with graft depleted of TCRalphabeta T cells and CD19 B cells.

Specimen: PBMCs, collected before TCRalphabeta/CD19-depleted stem cell transplant. The receptor set was obtained from a boy younger than 10 with acute myeloid leukemia, due to receive a stem cell transplant.

This clonotype was counted at least ten times. This chain joins TRBV2 and TRBJ2-7; the D gene is possibly TRBD1 (5 bases). Trimming took off 8 bases at V and 4 bases at J, with 15 bases between the two ends. The CDR3 spans 13 residues. Germline V lookup: CDR1 SNHLY, CDR2 FYNNEI. CDR3 coding DNA: TGTGCCAGCGGTGGCAGGGCGTCATACGAGCAGTACTTC. Its translation is CASGGRASYEQYF.

In its sample, this clonotype was seen many times. The chain is built from TRBV28 and TRBJ2-1; 15 nucleotides align to TRBD2. The junction had 14 bases not matched to a gene; V was cut back by 10 bases and J by 7 bases. Germline lookup yields CDR1 MDHEN and CDR2 SYDVKM. CDR3 size: 17 residues. The CDR3 DNA reads as TGTGCCACCCATATCCGGACTAGCGGGAGGGGGATGAATGAGCAGTTCTTC. Protein: CATHIRTSGRGMNEQFF.

This clonotype has just a few counts. The junction departs from germline at one end; a sequencing error may be responsible. V gene TRBV5-6 combines with J gene TRBJ1-2, with D uncertain. This CDR3 has 14 amino acids. Germline-derived CDR1 and CDR2 are SGHDT and YYEEEE. The CDR3 coding sequence is TGTGCCAGCAGCCGCGACACCTCTAACTATGGCGACACCTTC. The encoded protein is CASSRDTSNYGDTF.

In this sample, this clonotype turned up many times. The chain has TRBV21-1 and TRBJ2-5; TRBD1 was called by the table and not checked on the DNA. TRBV21-1 is listed as a pseudogene. This CDR3 spans 15 amino acids. The CDR3 loop is CASSKEWGCGETQYF. The CDR3 DNA reads TGTGCCAGCAGCAAAGAGTGGGGCTGTGGAGAGACCCAGTACTTC.

This clonotype showed up many times. The chain uses TRBV5-5 and TRBJ2-1, with 13 positions matching TRBD2. V was clipped by 4 bases and J by 4 bases; unmatched bases: 2. From germline, CDR1 is SGHKS and CDR2 YYEKEE (reference sequence). The CDR3 is made up of 15 amino acids. CDR3 sequence (DNA): TGTGCCAGCAGCGCACTAGCGGGAGGGTACAATGAGCAGTTCTTC. Translating gives CASSALAGGYNEQFF.